This is a list of T cell receptor beta chains from one sample in a study of OX40 agonist ivuxolimab in advanced cancers. TCRdb's table, derived via immunoSEQ multiplex PCR, lists solely in-frame clones and lacks some. The sample carries over 50,000 clones, around 89% recorded once. The sequenced sample was CD4+ or CD8+ T cells sorted from blood, obtained in a trial of the OX40 agonist ivuxolimab. The receptors originated from an adult with an advanced solid tumor such as melanoma, head and neck, liver or kidney cancer. Both conserved end residues are part of each CDR3. Each record gives: V gene, J gene, clone size, D gene, CDR3 protein, CDR3 DNA. The D gene is left open where the match is weak. Size values are once, few and many counts, or a class for expanded clones, and some rows have none.

TRBV9	TRBJ2-2	.	.	CASSVESDGPGDTGELFF	TGTGCCAGCAGCGTCGAATCGGACGGCCCCGGGGACACCGGGGAGCTGTTTTTT
TRBV5-1	TRBJ1-6	.	.	CASSWGSNSPLHF	TGCGCCAGCAGCTGGGGCTCTAATTCACCCCTCCACTTT
TRBV2	TRBJ2-7	once	.	CASRNGAWEQYF	TGTGCCAGCAGAAACGGGGCTTGGGAGCAGTACTTC
TRBV13	TRBJ1-4	.	TRBD1	CASSPQGDGNEKLFF	TGTGCCAGCAGCCCCCAGGGGGATGGTAATGAAAAACTGTTTTTT
TRBV27	TRBJ2-2	.	.	CASSLSGRINTGELFF	TGTGCCAGCAGTTTATCAGGCAGGATCAACACCGGGGAGCTGTTTTTT
TRBV29-1	TRBJ1-2	.	.	CSVARADFGGYTF	TGCAGCGTTGCACGGGCCGACTTCGGGGGCTACACCTTC
TRBV30	TRBJ1-1	.	.	CAWSVRGNTEAFF	TGTGCCTGGAGTGTACGAGGTAACACTGAAGCTTTCTTT
TRBV27	TRBJ2-7	.	TRBD2	CASRRTSTYYEQYF	TGTGCCAGCAGGAGGACTAGCACTTACTACGAGCAGTACTTC
TRBV5-4	TRBJ2-3	.	TRBD2	CASSLLAGGEDTQYF	TGTGCCAGCAGCCTACTAGCGGGAGGCGAAGATACGCAGTATTTT
TRBV5-1	TRBJ2-3	.	TRBD1	CASSVASGQGTDTQYF	TGCGCCAGCAGCGTGGCGTCAGGACAGGGAACAGATACGCAGTATTTT
TRBV7-9	TRBJ2-5	.	.	CASSHVAGQGKETQYF	TGTGCCAGCAGCCATGTCGCGGGGCAGGGGAAAGAGACCCAGTACTTC
TRBV5-1	TRBJ1-4	.	TRBD1	CASSLTGGGEKLFF	TGCGCCAGCAGCCTGACAGGGGGTGGTGAAAAACTGTTTTTT
TRBV6-5	TRBJ1-5	.	.	CASSYSRYSNQPQHF	TGTGCCAGCAGTTACTCGCGGTATAGCAATCAGCCCCAGCATTTT
TRBV7-9	TRBJ2-2	.	.	CAGDGDTGELFF	TGTGCCGGCGATGGGGACACCGGGGAGCTGTTTTTT
TRBV18	TRBJ2-7	.	.	CASSPFDNSYEQYF	TGTGCCAGCTCACCATTCGACAACTCCTACGAGCAGTACTTC
TRBV11-2	TRBJ2-7	few	TRBD2	CASSHKPSGRISYEQYF	TGTGCCAGCAGCCACAAGCCTAGCGGGAGAATCTCCTACGAGCAGTACTTC
TRBV10-1	TRBJ2-2	.	.	CASSPGQYTGELFF	TGCGCCAGCAGCCCCGGACAGTACACCGGGGAGCTGTTTTTT
TRBV4-2	TRBJ1-1	.	.	CASSQGPQGTEAFF	TGTGCCAGCAGCCAAGGCCCCCAGGGGACTGAAGCTTTCTTT
TRBV7-6	TRBJ2-5	.	.	CASSLALSVQETQYF	TGTGCCAGCAGCTTAGCCCTCTCAGTTCAAGAGACCCAGTACTTC
TRBV21-1	TRBJ2-7	.	.	CASSPRDRPTYEQYF	TGTGCCAGCAGCCCGAGGGACAGGCCGACCTACGAGCAGTACTTC
TRBV11-2	TRBJ2-5	once	.	CASSPQVEETQYF	TGTGCCAGCAGCCCACAGGTTGAGGAGACCCAGTACTTC
TRBV27	TRBJ1-2	.	.	CASSLGRKYGYTF	TGTGCCAGCAGTTTAGGTAGAAAGTATGGCTACACCTTC
TRBV11-3	TRBJ2-7	.	.	CASSLEGPWGAYF	TGTGCCAGCAGCTTAGAGGGACCATGGGGAGCGTACTTC
TRBV27	TRBJ1-5	.	.	CASSLYRAGNQPQHF	TGTGCCAGCAGTTTATATAGGGCTGGCAATCAGCCCCAGCATTTT
TRBV7-9	TRBJ2-7	.	TRBD2	CATGTGTIYYEQYF	TGTGCCACAGGAACCGGGACTATCTACTACGAGCAGTACTTC
TRBV5-4	TRBJ2-2	.	.	CASREGLLTGELFF	TGTGCCAGCAGAGAGGGACTCCTCACCGGGGAGCTGTTTTTT
TRBV30	TRBJ1-2	.	.	CAWSNGLDYGYTF	TGTGCCTGGAGTAACGGACTAGACTATGGCTACACCTTC
TRBV7-9	TRBJ1-1	.	.	CASSLGLYQGNTEAFF	TGTGCCAGCAGCTTAGGGTTATACCAGGGGAACACTGAAGCTTTCTTT
TRBV18	TRBJ1-5	.	.	CASSLTGTGGQPQHF	TGTGCCAGCTCCCTAACAGGGACCGGAGGGCAGCCCCAGCATTTT
TRBV23-1	TRBJ1-1	.	.	CASSHTGATLNTEAFF	TGCGCCAGCAGTCACACCGGGGCTACACTCAACACTGAAGCTTTCTTT
TRBV7-2	TRBJ2-3	.	.	CASSSDGGSTDTQYF	TGTGCCAGCAGCTCGGACGGAGGGAGCACAGATACGCAGTATTTT